This is a list of T cell receptor beta chains from one sample in a study of blood T cell repertoires in COVID-19. The protocol was immunoSEQ multiplex PCR, while the TCRdb copy is restricted to in-frame clones and leaves out a portion. The sample lists 200,000 or so clones; 80% to 90% were seen once. Input material: PBMCs or T cells enriched from blood (not recorded which). These receptors all come from a woman aged 30 to 39 who had been exposed to COVID-19. CDR3s include the opening cysteine and the closing phenylalanine or tryptophan. Each record gives: clone size, V gene, J gene, D gene, CDR3 DNA, CDR3 protein. The D gene is left open where the match is weak. Part of the rows lack a size; the others show once, few, many or a class for expanded clones.

size: NA; V: TRBV28; J: TRBJ2-7; D: NA; DNA: TGTGCCAGCAGTTTATATCCAGGGCTAAAGGACGAGCAGTACTTC; CDR3: CASSLYPGLKDEQYF
size: NA; V: TRBV6-5; J: TRBJ2-7; D: TRBD2; DNA: TGTGCCACTAAGACCGGGACTAGCGTTTCCTACGAGCAGTACTTC; CDR3: CATKTGTSVSYEQYF
size: NA; V: TRBV5-1; J: TRBJ2-7; D: TRBD2; DNA: TGCGCCAGCAGCTTGGCAGGACTAGCGGGGTCCTACGAGCAGTACTTC; CDR3: CASSLAGLAGSYEQYF
size: NA; V: TRBV27; J: TRBJ2-5; D: NA; DNA: TGTGCCAGCAGTAAACGGGAGCCCTACCAAGAGACCCAGTACTTC; CDR3: CASSKREPYQETQYF
size: NA; V: TRBV4-1; J: TRBJ2-7; D: TRBD1; DNA: TGCGCCAGCAGCCAAGATGGCAGGGGGTCTTCCTACGAGCAGTACTTC; CDR3: CASSQDGRGSSYEQYF
size: NA; V: TRBV4-1; J: TRBJ1-3; D: NA; DNA: TGCGCCAGCAGCCGCTTTGCGTTTCCAGGGGTCTCTGGAAACACCATATATTTT; CDR3: CASSRFAFPGVSGNTIYF
size: NA; V: TRBV28; J: TRBJ1-6; D: TRBD1; DNA: TGTGCCAGCAGATCTCTATCCACAGGGGGATCTAAGTATGGCTCCCTCCACTTT; CDR3: CASRSLSTGGSKYGSLHF
size: NA; V: TRBV5-1; J: TRBJ2-5; D: TRBD2; DNA: TGCGCCAGCAGCTTGGCCCCTAGCGGGAGTGGGGAGACCCAGTACTTC; CDR3: CASSLAPSGSGETQYF
size: NA; V: TRBV7-2; J: TRBJ2-5; D: TRBD2; DNA: TGTGCCAGCAGCTTGCTAGCGGGAGCAGAGACCCAGTACTTC; CDR3: CASSLLAGAETQYF
size: NA; V: TRBV25-1; J: TRBJ2-7; D: NA; DNA: TGTGCCAGCAGTGAGACAGTTAAGCAGTACTTC; CDR3: CASSETVKQYF
size: NA; V: TRBV6-5; J: TRBJ2-5; D: TRBD2; DNA: TGTGCCAGCAGTTCCCTAGCGGGAGGGCCGTGGGACTTC; CDR3: CASSSLAGGPWDF
size: NA; V: TRBV5-4; J: TRBJ2-7; D: NA; DNA: TGTGCCAGCAGCTTCGAGCTCGGGGAGAACTACGAGCAGTACTTC; CDR3: CASSFELGENYEQYF
size: once; V: TRBV7-2; J: TRBJ2-2; D: TRBD2; DNA: TGTGCCAGCAGCTGGGGACTAGTCAACACCGGGGAGCTGTTTTTT; CDR3: CASSWGLVNTGELFF
size: NA; V: TRBV14; J: TRBJ2-5; D: TRBD2; DNA: TGTGCCAGCAGCCAACGGGCCGGGAGGGAAGAGACCCAGTACTTC; CDR3: CASSQRAGREETQYF
size: NA; V: TRBV2; J: TRBJ2-1; D: TRBD2; DNA: TGTGCCAGCAGTGACTGGGGAGGTAGCGGGAAACCAAATGAGCAGTTCTTC; CDR3: CASSDWGGSGKPNEQFF
size: NA; V: TRBV15; J: TRBJ2-1; D: TRBD2; DNA: TGTGCCACCAGCAGAGATCCTAGCGGAGCCGTCAATGAGCAGTTCTTC; CDR3: CATSRDPSGAVNEQFF
size: NA; V: TRBV19; J: TRBJ2-5; D: NA; DNA: TGTGCCAGTAGTGCCTGGGGGCCGTACCAAGAGACCCAGTACTTC; CDR3: CASSAWGPYQETQYF
size: NA; V: TRBV5-1; J: TRBJ2-7; D: TRBD2; DNA: TGCGCCAGCAGCTTGGTAGCGGGGGGCTCCTACGAGCAGTACTTC; CDR3: CASSLVAGGSYEQYF
size: NA; V: TRBV7-8; J: TRBJ1-1; D: TRBD1; DNA: TGTGCCAGCAGCTTAGTTCCGGGACAGGGGGCCGCTTTCTTT; CDR3: CASSLVPGQGAAFF
size: NA; V: TRBV12-5; J: TRBJ1-5; D: NA; DNA: TGTGCTAGTGCCCTCGCCCAGGCCTATAGCAATCAGCCCCAGCATTTT; CDR3: CASALAQAYSNQPQHF
size: NA; V: TRBV30; J: TRBJ2-5; D: TRBD2; DNA: TGTGCCTCCGGACTAGCGGGAGGGCGGAAGGGGACCCAGTACTTC; CDR3: CASGLAGGRKGTQYF
size: NA; V: TRBV10-3; J: TRBJ2-5; D: NA; DNA: TGTGCCATCAGAAAAGGACAGCACCAAGAGACCCAGTACTTC; CDR3: CAIRKGQHQETQYF
size: NA; V: TRBV6-7; J: TRBJ1-5; D: TRBD1; DNA: TGTGCCAGCACCAGGACAGGGAAGAGGGACAATCAGCCCCAGCATTTT; CDR3: CASTRTGKRDNQPQHF
size: NA; V: TRBV19; J: TRBJ2-1; D: TRBD2; DNA: TGTGCCAGTAGGGCAACTAGCGGGAGTCTCTACAATGAGCAGTTCTTC; CDR3: CASRATSGSLYNEQFF
size: NA; V: TRBV7-3; J: TRBJ2-3; D: NA; DNA: TGTGCCAGCAGCTTGGGTAGGGGAACAGATACGCAGTATTTT; CDR3: CASSLGRGTDTQYF
size: once; V: TRBV25-1; J: TRBJ1-2; D: NA; DNA: TGTGCCAGCAGTGAATGGGGGGATGGCTACACCTTC; CDR3: CASSEWGDGYTF
size: NA; V: TRBV7-8; J: TRBJ2-7; D: NA; DNA: TGTGCCAGCAGCCCCCGCGTTAGCTCCTACGAGCAGTACTTC; CDR3: CASSPRVSSYEQYF
size: NA; V: TRBV4-1; J: TRBJ2-1; D: TRBD2; DNA: TGCGCCAGCAGCCCCGGACTAGCGGGAAACAATGAGCAGTTCTTC; CDR3: CASSPGLAGNNEQFF
size: NA; V: TRBV5-4; J: TRBJ2-1; D: NA; DNA: TGTGCCAGCAGCTTTGGTCTTGCGTACAATGAGCAGTTCTTC; CDR3: CASSFGLAYNEQFF
size: NA; V: TRBV28; J: TRBJ1-1; D: TRBD1; DNA: TGTGCCAGCAGTTTAGGACAGGGGTTCAGCGACACTGAAGCTTTCTTT; CDR3: CASSLGQGFSDTEAFF
size: NA; V: TRBV19; J: TRBJ2-3; D: TRBD1; DNA: TGTGCCAGTAGGGACAGGGGTTCTAGCACAGATACGCAGTATTTT; CDR3: CASRDRGSSTDTQYF
size: NA; V: TRBV12-3/TRBV12-4; J: TRBJ1-2; D: NA; DNA: TGTGCCAGCAGTGTGGACAGACGCTATGGCTACACCTTC; CDR3: CASSVDRRYGYTF
size: few; V: TRBV5-1; J: TRBJ1-2; D: NA; DNA: TGCGCCAGCAGCTTGGGTCCGGGGGAAAACTATGGCTACACCTTC; CDR3: CASSLGPGENYGYTF
size: NA; V: TRBV19; J: TRBJ2-7; D: TRBD1; DNA: TGTGCCAGTACTGCAGGGGGAATCGACGAGCAGTACTTC; CDR3: CASTAGGIDEQYF
size: NA; V: TRBV29-1; J: TRBJ2-7; D: NA; DNA: TGCAGCGTGGTTCATCCCAGCTCCTACGAGCAGTACTTC; CDR3: CSVVHPSSYEQYF
size: NA; V: TRBV6-6; J: TRBJ1-1; D: NA; DNA: TGTGCCAGCAGTTACTTGTCCCCTAACACTGAAGCTTTCTTT; CDR3: CASSYLSPNTEAFF
size: NA; V: TRBV2; J: TRBJ1-4; D: TRBD1; DNA: TGTGCCAGCACCCGGGACAGACCAACTAATGAAAAACTGTTTTTT; CDR3: CASTRDRPTNEKLFF
size: NA; V: TRBV19; J: TRBJ2-5; D: NA; DNA: TGTGCCAGTAGTATTGCAGGGAATGGGGAGACCCAGTACTTC; CDR3: CASSIAGNGETQYF
size: few; V: TRBV19; J: TRBJ2-1; D: NA; DNA: TGTGCCAGTAGTTCAACCGGGACTCGGAAGAGTCATGAGCAGTTCTTC; CDR3: CASSSTGTRKSHEQFF
size: NA; V: TRBV18; J: TRBJ1-1; D: NA; DNA: TGTGCCAGCTCACGTAAACACCGGACGGGGGAGAACACTGAAGCTTTCTTT; CDR3: CASSRKHRTGENTEAFF
size: NA; V: TRBV6-5; J: TRBJ1-1; D: TRBD1; DNA: TGTGCCAGCAGGGACAGGCGGACTGAAGCTTTCTTT; CDR3: CASRDRRTEAFF
size: NA; V: TRBV3-1/TRBV3-2; J: TRBJ2-3; D: TRBD2; DNA: TGTGCCAGCAGCCATTCACGGGGGGGACCTAGTGTGTATTCCACAGATACGCAGTATTTT; CDR3: CASSHSRGGPSVYSTDTQYF
size: NA; V: TRBV30; J: TRBJ1-5; D: NA; DNA: TGTGCCTGGAGAGGAGGGAATAGCAATCAGCCCCAGCATTTT; CDR3: CAWRGGNSNQPQHF
size: once; V: TRBV9; J: TRBJ1-2; D: NA; DNA: TGTGCCAGCAGCCCCCCCGAAACAAATTATGGCTACACCTTC; CDR3: CASSPPETNYGYTF
size: once; V: TRBV15; J: TRBJ1-2; D: NA; DNA: TGTGCCACCAGCAGAGATCGTTCCTATGGCTACACCTTC; CDR3: CATSRDRSYGYTF
size: NA; V: TRBV11-3; J: TRBJ2-1; D: NA; DNA: TGTGCCAGCAGTACCCGGGGGGCCAATGAGCAGTTCTTC; CDR3: CASSTRGANEQFF
size: NA; V: TRBV28; J: TRBJ2-5; D: TRBD2; DNA: TGTGCCAGCAGTTTACGGCGGGAGTGGGAAGAGACCCAGTACTTC; CDR3: CASSLRREWEETQYF
size: NA; V: TRBV4-1; J: TRBJ1-2; D: NA; DNA: TGCGCCAGCAGCCAAGAAGTGTCAACTCCACATGGCTACACCTTC; CDR3: CASSQEVSTPHGYTF